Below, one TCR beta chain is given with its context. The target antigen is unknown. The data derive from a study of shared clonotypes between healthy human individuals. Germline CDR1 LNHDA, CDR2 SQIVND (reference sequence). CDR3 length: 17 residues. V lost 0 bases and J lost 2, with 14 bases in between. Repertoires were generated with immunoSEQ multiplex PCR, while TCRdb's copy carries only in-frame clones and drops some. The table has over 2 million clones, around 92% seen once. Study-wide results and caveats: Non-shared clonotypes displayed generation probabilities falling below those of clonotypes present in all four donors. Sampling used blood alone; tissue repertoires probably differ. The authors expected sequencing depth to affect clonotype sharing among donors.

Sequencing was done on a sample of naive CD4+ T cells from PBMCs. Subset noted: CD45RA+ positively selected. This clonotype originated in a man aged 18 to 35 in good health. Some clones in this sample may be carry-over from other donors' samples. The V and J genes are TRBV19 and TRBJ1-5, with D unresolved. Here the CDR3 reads CASSIDQRRQRNQPQHF. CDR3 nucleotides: TGTGCCAGTAGTATAGATCAGCGCAGACAACGCAATCAGCCCCAGCATTTT.